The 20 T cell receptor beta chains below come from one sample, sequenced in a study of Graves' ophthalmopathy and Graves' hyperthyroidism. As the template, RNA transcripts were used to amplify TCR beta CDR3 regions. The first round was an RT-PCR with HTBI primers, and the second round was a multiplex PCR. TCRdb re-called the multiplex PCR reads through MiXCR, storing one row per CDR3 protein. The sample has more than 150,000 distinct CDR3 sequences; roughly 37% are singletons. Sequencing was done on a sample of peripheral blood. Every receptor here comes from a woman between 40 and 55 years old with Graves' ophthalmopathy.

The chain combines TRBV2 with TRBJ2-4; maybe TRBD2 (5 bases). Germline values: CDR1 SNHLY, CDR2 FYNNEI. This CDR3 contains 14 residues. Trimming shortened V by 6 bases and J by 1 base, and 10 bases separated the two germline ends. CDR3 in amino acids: CASRWSGAKNIQYF. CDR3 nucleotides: TGTGCCAGCAGGTGGTCGGGGGCCAAAAACATTCAGTACTTC.

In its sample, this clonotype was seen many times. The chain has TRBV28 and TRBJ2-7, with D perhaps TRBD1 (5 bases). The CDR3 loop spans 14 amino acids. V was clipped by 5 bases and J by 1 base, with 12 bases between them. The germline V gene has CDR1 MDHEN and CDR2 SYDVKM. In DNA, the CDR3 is TGTGCCAGCAGTGGAGTGGGGCTGTCCTACGAGCAGTACTTC. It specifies CASSGVGLSYEQYF. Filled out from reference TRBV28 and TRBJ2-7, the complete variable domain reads DVKVTQSSRYLVKRTGEKVFLECVQDMDHENMFWYRQDPGLGLRLIYFSYDVKMKEKGDIPEGYSVSREKKERFSLILESASTNQTSMYLCASSGVGLSYEQYFGPGTRLTVT.

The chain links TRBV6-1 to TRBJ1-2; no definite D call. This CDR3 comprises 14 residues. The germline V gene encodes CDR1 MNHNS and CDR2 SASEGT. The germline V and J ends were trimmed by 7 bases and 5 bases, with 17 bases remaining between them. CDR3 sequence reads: CASTKRRSPYGYTF. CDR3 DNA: TGTGCCAGCACCAAGAGGAGAAGTCCTTATGGCTACACCTTC.

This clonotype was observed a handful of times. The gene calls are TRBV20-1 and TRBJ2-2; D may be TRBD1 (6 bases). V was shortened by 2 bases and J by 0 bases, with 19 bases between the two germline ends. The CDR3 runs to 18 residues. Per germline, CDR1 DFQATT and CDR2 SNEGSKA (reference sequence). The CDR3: CSARQQTLRTANTGELFF. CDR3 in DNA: TGCAGTGCTAGACAACAAACTTTGCGGACAGCGAACACCGGGGAGCTGTTTTTT.

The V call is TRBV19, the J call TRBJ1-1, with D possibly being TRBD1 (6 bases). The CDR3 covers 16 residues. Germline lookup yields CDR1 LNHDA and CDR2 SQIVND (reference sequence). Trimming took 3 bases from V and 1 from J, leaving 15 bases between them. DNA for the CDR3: TGTGCCAGTAGTATCCACCTACAGGGATGGAACACTGAAGCTTTCTTT. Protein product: CASSIHLQGWNTEAFF.

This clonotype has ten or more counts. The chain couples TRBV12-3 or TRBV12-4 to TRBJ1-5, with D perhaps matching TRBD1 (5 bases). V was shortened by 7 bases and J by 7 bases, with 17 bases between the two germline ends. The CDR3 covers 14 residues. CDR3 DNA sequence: TGTGCCAGCACTCTCAGGGAAAGTCGACAGCCCCAGCATTTT. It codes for CASTLRESRQPQHF.

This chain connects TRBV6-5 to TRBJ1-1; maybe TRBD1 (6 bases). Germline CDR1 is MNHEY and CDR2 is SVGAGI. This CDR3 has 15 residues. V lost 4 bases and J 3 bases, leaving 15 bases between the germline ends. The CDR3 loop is CASSLAMGADTEAFF. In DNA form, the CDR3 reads TGTGCCAGCAGTTTAGCGATGGGGGCAGACACTGAAGCTTTCTTT.

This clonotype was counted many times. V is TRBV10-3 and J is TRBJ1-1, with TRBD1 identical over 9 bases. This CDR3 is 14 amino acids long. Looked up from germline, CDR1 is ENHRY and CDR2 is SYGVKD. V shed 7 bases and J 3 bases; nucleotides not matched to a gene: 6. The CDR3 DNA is TGTGCCATCAACCCGGGACAGGGAGACACTGAAGCTTTCTTT. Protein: CAINPGQGDTEAFF.

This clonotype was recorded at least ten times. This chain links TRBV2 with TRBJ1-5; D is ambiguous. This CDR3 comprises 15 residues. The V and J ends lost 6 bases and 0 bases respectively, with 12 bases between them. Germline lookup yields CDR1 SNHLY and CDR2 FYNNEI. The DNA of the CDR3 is TGTGCCAGCAGCTACACTCTGGGTAGCAATCAGCCCCAGCATTTT. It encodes CASSYTLGSNQPQHF. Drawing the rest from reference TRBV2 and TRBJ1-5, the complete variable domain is EPEVTQTPSHQVTQMGQEVILRCVPISNHLYFYWYRQILGQKVEFLVSFYNNEISEKSEIFDDQFSVERPDGSNFTLKIRSTKLEDSAMYFCASSYTLGSNQPQHFGDGTRLSIL.

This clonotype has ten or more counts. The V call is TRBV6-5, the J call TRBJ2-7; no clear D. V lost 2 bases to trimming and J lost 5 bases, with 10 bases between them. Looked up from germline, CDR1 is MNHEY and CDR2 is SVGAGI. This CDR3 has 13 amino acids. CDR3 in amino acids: CASSYARTHEQYF. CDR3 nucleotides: TGTGCCAGCAGTTACGCCAGGACGCACGAGCAGTACTTC.

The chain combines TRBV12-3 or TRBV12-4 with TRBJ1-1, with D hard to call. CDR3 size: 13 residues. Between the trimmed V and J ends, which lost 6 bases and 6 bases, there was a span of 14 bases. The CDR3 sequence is CASRIRVDAEAFF. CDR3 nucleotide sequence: TGTGCCAGCAGGATAAGAGTTGACGCTGAAGCTTTCTTT.

The CDR3 DNA sequence: TGTGCCAGCAGTGACTCTGGGACAGCGAACACCGGGGAGCTGTTTTTT. Amino acids: CASSDSGTANTGELFF. The chain couples TRBV6-4 to TRBJ2-2; 7 positions match TRBD1. The germline V gene encodes CDR1 MRHNA and CDR2 SNTAGT. The CDR3 runs to 16 residues. Trimming at V came to 0 bases and at J to 0 bases, leaving 1 base not matched to a gene.

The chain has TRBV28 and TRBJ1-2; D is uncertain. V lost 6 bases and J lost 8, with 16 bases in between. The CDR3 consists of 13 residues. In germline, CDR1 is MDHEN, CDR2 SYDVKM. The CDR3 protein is CASSPPARQGYTF. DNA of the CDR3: TGTGCCAGCAGCCCCCCGGCCAGACAAGGCTACACCTTC.

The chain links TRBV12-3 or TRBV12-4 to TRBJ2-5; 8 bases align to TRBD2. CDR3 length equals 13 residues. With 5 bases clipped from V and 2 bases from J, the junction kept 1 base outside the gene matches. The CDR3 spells CASSTSGQETQYF. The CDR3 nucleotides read TGTGCCAGCAGTACTAGCGGACAAGAGACCCAGTACTTC.

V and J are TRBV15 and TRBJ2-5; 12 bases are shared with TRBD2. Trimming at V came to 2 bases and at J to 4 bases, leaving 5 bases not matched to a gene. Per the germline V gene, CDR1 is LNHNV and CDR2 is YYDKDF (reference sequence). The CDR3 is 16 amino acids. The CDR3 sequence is CATSRPLGLAGETQYF. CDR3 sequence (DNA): TGTGCCACCAGCAGACCGTTGGGACTAGCGGGAGAGACCCAGTACTTC.

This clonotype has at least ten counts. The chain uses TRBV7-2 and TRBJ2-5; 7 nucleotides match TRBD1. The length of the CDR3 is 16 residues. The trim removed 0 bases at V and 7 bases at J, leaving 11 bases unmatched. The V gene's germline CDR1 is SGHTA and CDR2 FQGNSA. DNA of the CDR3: TGTGCCAGCAGCTTAGCGTCGGGACAGCGGCGCGGGACCCAGTACTTC. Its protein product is CASSLASGQRRGTQYF.

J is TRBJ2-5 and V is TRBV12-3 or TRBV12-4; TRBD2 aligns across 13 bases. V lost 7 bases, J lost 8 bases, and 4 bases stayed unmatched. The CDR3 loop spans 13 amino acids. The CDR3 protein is CASTPGLAGTQYF. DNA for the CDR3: TGTGCCAGCACCCCGGGACTAGCGGGAACCCAGTACTTC.

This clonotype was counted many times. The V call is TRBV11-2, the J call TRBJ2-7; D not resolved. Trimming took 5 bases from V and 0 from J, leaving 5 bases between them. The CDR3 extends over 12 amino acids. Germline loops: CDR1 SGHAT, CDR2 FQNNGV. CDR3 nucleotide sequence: TGTGCCAGCAGCGCGAACTCCTACGAGCAGTACTTC. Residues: CASSANSYEQYF.

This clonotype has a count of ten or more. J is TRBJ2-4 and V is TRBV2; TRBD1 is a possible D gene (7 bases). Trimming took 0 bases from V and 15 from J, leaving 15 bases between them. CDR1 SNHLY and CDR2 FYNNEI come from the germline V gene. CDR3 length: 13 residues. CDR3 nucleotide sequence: TGTGCCAGCAGTGAAGCGAAACTAGCAGGGGGGTACTTC. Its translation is CASSEAKLAGGYF. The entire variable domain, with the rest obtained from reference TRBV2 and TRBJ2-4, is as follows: EPEVTQTPSHQVTQMGQEVILRCVPISNHLYFYWYRQILGQKVEFLVSFYNNEISEKSEIFDDQFSVERPDGSNFTLKIRSTKLEDSAMYFCASSEAKLAGGYFGAGTRLSVL.

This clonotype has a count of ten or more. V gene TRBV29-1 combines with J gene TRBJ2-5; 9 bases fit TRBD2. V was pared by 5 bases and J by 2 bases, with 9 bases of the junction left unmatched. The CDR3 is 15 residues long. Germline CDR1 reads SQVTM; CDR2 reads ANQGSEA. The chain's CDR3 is CSVTPGTSRQETQYF. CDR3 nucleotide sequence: TGCAGCGTTACCCCCGGGACTAGCCGACAAGAGACCCAGTACTTC. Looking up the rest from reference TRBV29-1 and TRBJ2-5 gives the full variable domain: SAVISQKPSRDICQRGTSLTIQCQVDSQVTMMFWYRQQPGQSLTLIATANQGSEATYESGFVIDKFPISRPNLTFSTLTVSNMSPEDSSIYLCSVTPGTSRQETQYFGPGTRLLVL.